A single sample is the source of the 32 T cell receptor beta chains below, sequenced in a study of OX40 agonist ivuxolimab in advanced cancers. Measured with immunoSEQ multiplex PCR; TCRdb has only the in-frame clones, and not every one. The data show around 77,000 clones, just under 90% seen once. Source: CD4+ or CD8+ T cells sorted from blood, taken in a trial of the OX40 agonist ivuxolimab. The source of these receptors is an adult with an advanced solid tumor such as melanoma, head and neck, liver or kidney cancer.

This clone was detected once. The chain uses TRBV7-2 and TRBJ2-3, with no clear D. The germline V gene encodes CDR1 SGHTA and CDR2 FQGNSA. The CDR3 is 13 residues long. V lost 0 bases and J lost 2, with 3 bases in between. CDR3 DNA sequence: TGTGCCAGCAGCTTAGCGGTCACAGATACGCAGTATTTT. Its protein is CASSLAVTDTQYF.

This rearrangement joins TRBV5-1 to TRBJ1-1, with D possibly matching TRBD1 (5 bases). Germline CDR1 and CDR2: SGHRS and YFSETQ. The CDR3 consists of 15 residues. V shed 0 bases and J shed 7 bases, with 16 bases lying between them. The CDR3 coding sequence is TGCGCCAGCAGCTTGGCCTTGGGGGAAGGGGATGAAGCTTTCTTT. Protein sequence: CASSLALGEGDEAFF.

This chain joins TRBV15 and TRBJ2-7, with D unresolved. Trimming left V 6 bases short and J 4 bases short, with 19 bases between. This CDR3 is 15 amino acids long. The germline gives CDR1 LNHNV, CDR2 YYDKDF (reference sequence). This CDR3 is CATSRLPRPDYEQYF. CDR3 in DNA: TGTGCCACCAGTAGGCTCCCCCGGCCTGATTACGAGCAGTACTTC.

The DNA of the CDR3 is TGTGCCAGCAGCTTAGTTGGCAGTAATGGCTACACCTTC. Protein: CASSLVGSNGYTF. The V call is TRBV7-2, the J call TRBJ1-2; D gene unclear. Trimming shortened V by 1 base and J by 6 bases, and 9 bases separated the two germline ends. CDR3 length: 13 residues. The V gene's germline CDR1 is SGHTA and CDR2 FQGNSA.

The chain combines TRBV5-8 with TRBJ1-2; perhaps TRBD1 as D (6 bases). Germline-derived CDR1 and CDR2 are SGHTS and YDEGEE. This CDR3 comprises 14 residues. The V gene lost 4 bases and the J gene lost 8 bases, with 18 bases spanning the gap. CDR3 sequence (DNA): TGTGCCAGCAGCGCCTTGGACAGACTCAACGGCTACACCTTC. Translated, it gives CASSALDRLNGYTF.

This rearrangement joins TRBV6-1 to TRBJ1-3; D unclear. Germline CDR1 and CDR2: MNHNS and SASEGT. Trimming left V 4 bases short and J 0 bases short, with 7 bases between. CDR3 length: 14 amino acids. This chain's CDR3 is CASSVESSGNTIYF. As DNA, the CDR3 is TGTGCCAGCAGTGTAGAGTCCTCTGGAAACACCATATATTTT.

The chain uses TRBV28 and TRBJ2-1; 7 bases agree with TRBD1. V lost 6 bases, J lost 4 bases, and 18 bases stayed unmatched. CDR3 length equals 18 residues. CDR1 MDHEN and CDR2 SYDVKM come from the germline V gene. The CDR3 is CASSSQIIGQEKYNEQFF. The CDR3 DNA reads TGTGCCAGCAGCTCCCAAATAATCGGACAGGAAAAGTACAATGAGCAGTTCTTC.

The genes are TRBV6-5 and TRBJ1-1; D possibly corresponds to TRBD1 (5 bases). This CDR3 has 15 amino acids. The V and J ends lost 0 bases and 2 bases respectively, with 10 bases between them. Germline V gives CDR1 MNHEY, CDR2 SVGAGI. CDR3 nucleotides: TGTGCCAGCAGTTACTCGACTAGGGGAAACACTGAAGCTTTCTTT. Translating gives CASSYSTRGNTEAFF.

The CDR3 coding sequence is TGTGCCAGCAGTGGGGACACAGGGAACACTGAAGCTTTCTTT. Protein sequence: CASSGDTGNTEAFF. This chain links TRBV25-1 with TRBJ1-1, with a possible D match to TRBD1 (6 bases). V was shortened by 4 bases and J by 1 base, with 10 bases between the two germline ends. Germline values: CDR1 MGHDK, CDR2 SYGVNS. The CDR3 runs 14 residues.

The rearrangement joins TRBV5-4 to TRBJ2-3, with 8 bases aligning to TRBD2. Germline CDR1 is SGHNT and CDR2 is YYREEE (reference sequence). The J segment lost 4 bases and the V segment lost 4 bases, leaving 8 bases of the junction unmatched. The CDR3 is made up of 15 amino acids. The CDR3 here is CASSPGPGGPDTQYF. The DNA of the CDR3 is TGTGCCAGCAGCCCTGGGCCGGGGGGGCCAGATACGCAGTATTTT. Variable domain in full (rest from reference TRBV5-4 and TRBJ2-3): ETGVTQSPTHLIKTRGQQVTLRCSSQSGHNTVSWYQQALGQGPQFIFQYYREEENGRGNFPPRFSGLQFPNYSSELNVNALELDDSALYLCASSPGPGGPDTQYFGPGTRLTVL.

V gene TRBV9 combines with J gene TRBJ1-5; no firm D call. This CDR3 has 13 amino acids. With 0 bases removed from V and 3 bases from J, the gap between germline ends came to 4 bases. From germline, CDR1 is SGDLS and CDR2 YYNGEE. CDR3 residues: CASSVDPNQPQHF. As DNA, the CDR3 is TGTGCCAGCAGCGTAGACCCCAATCAGCCCCAGCATTTT.

The chain combines TRBV19 with TRBJ2-3; TRBD2 aligns across 11 bases. The CDR3 totals 16 residues. The V gene end was trimmed by 7 bases and the J gene end by 7 bases; junction bases not matched to a gene: 13. Germline V gene data show CDR1 as LNHDA and CDR2 as SQIVND (reference sequence). The CDR3 spells CASNLAGGPSSNTQYF. The CDR3 coding sequence is TGTGCCAGTAATTTAGCGGGAGGGCCCTCTTCGAATACGCAGTATTTT. Full variable domain (rest looked up from reference TRBV19 and TRBJ2-3): DGGITQSPKYLFRKEGQNVTLSCEQNLNHDAMYWYRQDPGQGLRLIYYSQIVNDFQKGDIAEGYSVSREKKESFPLTVTSAQKNPTAFYLCASNLAGGPSSNTQYFGPGTRLTVL.

The rearrangement links TRBV5-1 to TRBJ2-3; 7 positions match TRBD1. Germline loops: CDR1 SGHRS, CDR2 YFSETQ. The CDR3 is 15 amino acids. V lost 4 bases, J lost 0 bases, and 5 bases stayed unmatched. CDR3 residues: CASSPGQISTDTQYF. CDR3 coding DNA: TGCGCCAGCAGCCCGGGACAGATAAGCACAGATACGCAGTATTTT.

This chain links TRBV2 with TRBJ2-2; no clear D. CDR3 length: 14 residues. The germline V gene has CDR1 SNHLY and CDR2 FYNNEI. The V end lost 7 bases, the J end lost 1 base, and 10 bases lay between the germline ends. The CDR3 loop is CASTETRNTGELFF. The CDR3 DNA is TGTGCCAGCACCGAGACACGGAACACCGGGGAGCTGTTTTTT.

V and J are TRBV6-5 and TRBJ1-2; D ambiguous. Germline CDR1 reads MNHEY; CDR2 reads SVGAGI. V shed 9 bases and J shed 7 bases, with 24 bases lying between them. There are 15 residues in the CDR3. CDR3 sequence reads: CASLLRAAAVGGYTF. In DNA form, the CDR3 reads TGTGCCAGTCTGCTTAGGGCCGCCGCGGTTGGTGGCTACACCTTC.

The gene calls are TRBV30 and TRBJ1-3; possibly TRBD1 for D (6 bases). The CDR3 runs to 13 residues. Deletions cut 2 bases from V and 2 bases from J, with 7 bases between. Germline V gene data show CDR1 as GTSNPN and CDR2 as SVGIG (reference sequence). CDR3 region: CAWSRGAGNTIYF. CDR3 coding DNA: TGTGCCTGGAGTAGGGGGGCTGGAAACACCATATATTTT.

The V gene is TRBV19, the J gene TRBJ2-3; a weak D match, TRBD1 (5 bases). The CDR3 has 15 amino acids. The V gene lost 10 bases and the J gene lost 0 bases, with 17 bases spanning the gap. Germline CDR1 is LNHDA and CDR2 is SQIVND (reference sequence). The CDR3 sequence: CATSTESSSTDTQYF. CDR3 coding DNA: TGTGCCACCTCGACAGAAAGTTCTAGCACAGATACGCAGTATTTT.

This clone has just a few counts. The chain links TRBV19 to TRBJ1-6; no clear D. The CDR3 loop spans 14 amino acids. Germline V gene sequence: CDR1 LNHDA, CDR2 SQIVND (reference sequence). The V end lost 9 bases, the J end lost 7 bases, and 16 bases lay between the germline ends. As DNA, the CDR3 is TGTGCCAGCCGCACCGAATTGGGGAATTCACCCCTCCACTTT. Translating it yields CASRTELGNSPLHF.

This clone has a handful of counts. The chain joins TRBV29-1 to TRBJ1-5; tentative D call: TRBD1 (6 bases). Germline CDR1 reads SQVTM; CDR2 reads ANQGSEA. V gave up 6 bases and J gave up 6 bases, with 18 bases separating them. This CDR3 has 14 amino acids. The CDR3: CSVADSLGGQPQHF. CDR3 DNA sequence: TGCAGCGTCGCAGACAGTCTAGGGGGTCAGCCCCAGCATTTT.

The rearrangement links TRBV6-6 to TRBJ2-7; TRBD1 is a possible D gene (7 bases). Germline V CDR1 and CDR2: MNHNY, SVGAGI (reference sequence). This CDR3 contains 11 residues. Trimming took 7 bases from V and 9 from J, leaving 13 bases between them. In nucleotides, the CDR3 is TGTGCCAGCACCCAGGGGGGAGCGCAGTACTTC. Amino acid sequence: CASTQGGAQYF.

This chain links TRBV6-4 with TRBJ2-6, with D tentatively TRBD1 or TRBD2 (5 bases each). The CDR3 totals 14 residues. In germline, CDR1 is MRHNA, CDR2 SNTAGT. V dropped 5 bases and J dropped 2 bases, with 7 bases sitting between them. The CDR3 reads CASSRGAGANVLTF. For the CDR3, the DNA is TGTGCCAGCAGTCGAGGGGCTGGGGCCAACGTCCTGACTTTC.

J is TRBJ2-1 and V is TRBV6-1; 8 bases map to TRBD2. The CDR3 consists of 18 residues. Germline trimming cut 1 base from V and 1 base from J; bases unmatched to any gene: 9. Per the germline V gene, CDR1 is MNHNS and CDR2 is SASEGT. The CDR3 nucleotides are TGTGCCAGCAGTGAAGTGGTCATTTCGGGGGGGTCCTACAATGAGCAGTTCTTC. The encoded protein is CASSEVVISGGSYNEQFF.

The chain uses TRBV12-5 and TRBJ1-5; 12 bases fit TRBD1. The CDR3 runs to 15 residues. Germline CDR1 is LGHNT and CDR2 is FRNRAP. After removal of 6 bases from V and 7 bases from J, the junction contained 7 bases not matched to a gene. CDR3 in amino acids: CASGRGQGANQPQHF. DNA for the CDR3: TGTGCTAGTGGCCGGGGACAGGGGGCGAACCAGCCCCAGCATTTT.

The chain joins TRBV30 to TRBJ1-3, with 7 nucleotides matching TRBD1. CDR3 length: 14 residues. In germline, CDR1 is GTSNPN, CDR2 SVGIG (reference sequence). With 5 bases clipped from V and 4 bases from J, the junction kept 8 bases outside the gene matches. Here the CDR3 reads CAWAGTALGNTIYF. The CDR3 bases are TGTGCCTGGGCCGGGACAGCTCTAGGAAACACCATATATTTT.

The chain employs TRBV6-6 and TRBJ1-1; no firm D call. Germline V CDR1 and CDR2: MNHNY, SVGAGI (reference sequence). The CDR3 contains 14 residues. V was pared by 2 bases and J by 1 base, with 8 bases between. CDR3 coding DNA: TGTGCCAGCAGTTACCCCGCGGAGAACACTGAAGCTTTCTTT. Protein product: CASSYPAENTEAFF.

A few counts support this clone. The chain uses TRBV7-2 and TRBJ2-2; no definite D call. Germline CDR1 SGHTA, CDR2 FQGNSA. Trimming removed 5 bases from V and 5 bases from J, with 9 bases in between. CDR3 size: 13 residues. The CDR3 DNA follows: TGTGCCAGCAGCCCCGACGCAACCGGGGAGCTGTTTTTT. Its translation: CASSPDATGELFF.

The rearrangement links TRBV29-1 to TRBJ2-7; D is ambiguous. CDR3 length equals 15 residues. The germline gives CDR1 SQVTM, CDR2 ANQGSEA. Between the trimmed V and J ends, which lost 7 bases and 0 bases, there was a span of 19 bases. The CDR3 sequence: CSANDPGGSSYEQYF. The CDR3 DNA sequence: TGCAGCGCCAACGACCCGGGCGGTAGCTCCTACGAGCAGTACTTC.

This chain links TRBV2 with TRBJ1-1; D not resolved. Deletions cut 4 bases from V and 1 base from J, with 7 bases between. Germline V gives CDR1 SNHLY, CDR2 FYNNEI. This CDR3 is 13 amino acids long. The CDR3 spells CASSVEANTEAFF. The CDR3 coding sequence is TGTGCCAGCAGTGTAGAGGCGAACACTGAAGCTTTCTTT.

The chain joins TRBV27 to TRBJ2-2; 9 bases are shared with TRBD2. With 8 bases clipped from V and 7 bases from J, the junction kept 14 bases outside the gene matches. Germline assignment: CDR1 MNHEY and CDR2 SMNVEV (reference sequence). The CDR3 is 16 residues long. In DNA form, the CDR3 reads TGTGCCAGCGGCCTTAGCGGGAGCCTTGATAGCGGGGAGCTGTTTTTT. It codes for CASGLSGSLDSGELFF.

CDR3 protein: CASSPIWGDTAGNTIYF. The CDR3 nucleotides are TGTGCCAGCAGCCCAATTTGGGGGGACACTGCAGGAAACACCATATATTTT. J is TRBJ1-3 and V is TRBV5-8; perhaps TRBD1 as D (6 bases). Trimming took off 4 bases at V and 4 bases at J, with 21 bases between the two ends. Germline loops: CDR1 SGHTS, CDR2 YDEGEE. The CDR3 is made up of 17 amino acids.

V is TRBV5-8 and J is TRBJ1-1, with TRBD1 matching over 10 bases. The CDR3 loop spans 15 amino acids. V dropped 4 bases and J dropped 4; count of bases not matched to a gene: 7. From germline, CDR1 is SGHTS and CDR2 YDEGEE. Here the CDR3 reads CASSRPDRGFTEAFF. DNA of the CDR3: TGTGCCAGCAGCCGGCCGGACAGGGGGTTCACTGAAGCTTTCTTT.

This clone has just one count. The chain links TRBV19 to TRBJ2-1; weak D call: TRBD2 (6 bases). CDR1 LNHDA and CDR2 SQIVND come from the germline V gene (reference sequence). V lost 10 bases and J 3 bases, leaving 10 bases between the germline ends. The CDR3 consists of 12 residues. CDR3 coding DNA: TGTGCCACTTGGGACTTCTACAATGAGCAGTTCTTC. It specifies CATWDFYNEQFF.